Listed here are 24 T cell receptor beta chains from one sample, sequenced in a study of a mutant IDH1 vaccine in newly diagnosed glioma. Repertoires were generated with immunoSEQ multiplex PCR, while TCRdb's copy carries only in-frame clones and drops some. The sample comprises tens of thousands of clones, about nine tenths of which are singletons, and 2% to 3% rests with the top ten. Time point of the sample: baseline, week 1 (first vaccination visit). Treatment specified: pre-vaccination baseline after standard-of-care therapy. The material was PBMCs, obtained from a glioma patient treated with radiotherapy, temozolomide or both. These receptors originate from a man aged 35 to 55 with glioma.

The CDR3 is CASSEWGRDNEQFF. In nucleotides, the CDR3 is TGCGCCAGCAGTGAATGGGGGCGGGACAATGAGCAGTTCTTC. The rearrangement uses TRBV10-2 and TRBJ2-1, with D possibly TRBD1 on 6 matching bases. The CDR3 consists of 14 residues. V lost 3 bases, J lost 5 bases, and 11 bases lay in between. The V gene's germline CDR1 is WSHSY and CDR2 SAAADI.

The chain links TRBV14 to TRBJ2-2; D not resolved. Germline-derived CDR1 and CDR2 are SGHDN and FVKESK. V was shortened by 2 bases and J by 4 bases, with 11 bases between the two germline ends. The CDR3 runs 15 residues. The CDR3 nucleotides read TGTGCCAGCAGCCAACGTCTATTGGGCACCGGGGAGCTGTTTTTT. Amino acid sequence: CASSQRLLGTGELFF.

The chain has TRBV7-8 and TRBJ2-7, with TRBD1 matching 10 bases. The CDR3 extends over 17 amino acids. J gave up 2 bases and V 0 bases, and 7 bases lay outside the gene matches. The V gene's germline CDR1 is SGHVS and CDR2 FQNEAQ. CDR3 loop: CASSLAVGTGVTYEQYF. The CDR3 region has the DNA TGTGCCAGCAGCTTAGCGGTCGGGACAGGGGTAACCTACGAGCAGTACTTC.

In DNA, the CDR3 is TGCGCCAGCAGCCAAGTCCTCTCCAGCCAGCCCCAGCATTTT. Translating gives CASSQVLSSQPQHF. The chain recombines TRBV4-3 with TRBJ1-5; D call uncertain. The CDR3 loop spans 14 amino acids. V was shortened by 1 base and J by 7 bases, with 11 bases between the two germline ends. Germline CDR1 is LGHNA and CDR2 is YSLEER.

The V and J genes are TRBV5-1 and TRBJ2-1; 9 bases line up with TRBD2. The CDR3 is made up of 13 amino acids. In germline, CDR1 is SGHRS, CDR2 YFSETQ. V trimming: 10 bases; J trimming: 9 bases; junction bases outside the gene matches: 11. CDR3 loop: CASRATSGREQFF. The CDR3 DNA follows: TGCGCCTCCCGGGCGACTAGCGGCCGTGAGCAGTTCTTC.

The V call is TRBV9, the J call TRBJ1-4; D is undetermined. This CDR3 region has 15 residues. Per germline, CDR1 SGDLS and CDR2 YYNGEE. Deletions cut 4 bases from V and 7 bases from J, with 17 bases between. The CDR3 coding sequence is TGTGCCAGCAGCCCCTCGCCGGTAGGCGGTGAAAAACTGTTTTTT. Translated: CASSPSPVGGEKLFF.

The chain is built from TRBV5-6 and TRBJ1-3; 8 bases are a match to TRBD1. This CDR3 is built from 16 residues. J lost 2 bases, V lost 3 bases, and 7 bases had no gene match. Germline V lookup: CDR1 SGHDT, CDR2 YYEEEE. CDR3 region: CASSYGTGRAGNTIYF. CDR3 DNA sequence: TGTGCCAGCAGCTACGGGACAGGCCGTGCTGGAAACACCATATATTTT.

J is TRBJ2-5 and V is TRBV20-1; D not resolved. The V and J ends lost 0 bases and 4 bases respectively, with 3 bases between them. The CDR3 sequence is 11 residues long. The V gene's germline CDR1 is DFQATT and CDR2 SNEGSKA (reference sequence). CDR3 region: CSARDGETQYF. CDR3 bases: TGCAGTGCTAGAGATGGAGAGACCCAGTACTTC.

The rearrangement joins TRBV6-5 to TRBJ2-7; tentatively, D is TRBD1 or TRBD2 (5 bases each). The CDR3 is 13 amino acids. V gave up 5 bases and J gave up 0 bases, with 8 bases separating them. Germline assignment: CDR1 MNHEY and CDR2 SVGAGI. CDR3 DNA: TGTGCCAGCAGTCGGGGCACCTCCTACGAGCAGTACTTC. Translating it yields CASSRGTSYEQYF.

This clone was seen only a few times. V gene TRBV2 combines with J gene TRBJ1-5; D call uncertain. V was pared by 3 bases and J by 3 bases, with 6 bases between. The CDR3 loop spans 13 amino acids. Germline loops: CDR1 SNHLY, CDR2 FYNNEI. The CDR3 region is CASSEQFNQPQHF. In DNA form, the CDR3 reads TGTGCCAGCAGTGAGCAGTTCAATCAGCCCCAGCATTTT.

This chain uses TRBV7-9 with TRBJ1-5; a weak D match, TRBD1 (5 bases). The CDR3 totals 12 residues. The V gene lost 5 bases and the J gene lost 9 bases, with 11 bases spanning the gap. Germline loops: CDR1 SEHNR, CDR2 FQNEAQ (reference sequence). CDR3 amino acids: CASSLPGGPQHF. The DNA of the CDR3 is TGTGCCAGCAGCCTCCCTGGGGGGCCCCAGCATTTT.

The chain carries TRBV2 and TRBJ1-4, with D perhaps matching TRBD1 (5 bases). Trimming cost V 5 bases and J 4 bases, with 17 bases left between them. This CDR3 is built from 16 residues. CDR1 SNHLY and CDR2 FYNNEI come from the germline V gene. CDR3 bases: TGTGCCAGCAGTCGCGTGGGGACTTCGCATAATGAAAAACTGTTTTTT. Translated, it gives CASSRVGTSHNEKLFF. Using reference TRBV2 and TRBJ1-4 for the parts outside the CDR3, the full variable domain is EPEVTQTPSHQVTQMGQEVILRCVPISNHLYFYWYRQILGQKVEFLVSFYNNEISEKSEIFDDQFSVERPDGSNFTLKIRSTKLEDSAMYFCASSRVGTSHNEKLFFGSGTQLSVL.

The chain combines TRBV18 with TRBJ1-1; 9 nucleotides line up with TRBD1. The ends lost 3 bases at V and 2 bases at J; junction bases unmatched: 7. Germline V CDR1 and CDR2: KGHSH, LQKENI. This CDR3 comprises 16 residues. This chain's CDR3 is CASSPTNRGPNTEAFF. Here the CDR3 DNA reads TGTGCCAGCTCACCGACCAACAGGGGGCCAAACACTGAAGCTTTCTTT.

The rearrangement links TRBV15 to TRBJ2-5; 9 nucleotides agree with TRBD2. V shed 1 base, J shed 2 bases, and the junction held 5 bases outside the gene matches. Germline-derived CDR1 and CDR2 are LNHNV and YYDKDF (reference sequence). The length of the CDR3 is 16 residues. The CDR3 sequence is CATSRGTGLAQETQYF. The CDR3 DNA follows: TGTGCCACCAGCAGAGGAACAGGACTAGCGCAAGAGACCCAGTACTTC.

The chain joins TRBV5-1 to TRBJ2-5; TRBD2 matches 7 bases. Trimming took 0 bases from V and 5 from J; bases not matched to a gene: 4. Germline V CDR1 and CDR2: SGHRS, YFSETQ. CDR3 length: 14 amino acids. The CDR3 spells CASSLVVSGETQYF. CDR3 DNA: TGCGCCAGCAGCTTGGTGGTTAGCGGGGAGACCCAGTACTTC.

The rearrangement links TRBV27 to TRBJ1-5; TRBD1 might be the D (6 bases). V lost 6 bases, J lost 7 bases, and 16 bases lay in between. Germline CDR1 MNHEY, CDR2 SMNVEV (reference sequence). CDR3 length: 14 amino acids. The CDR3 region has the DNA TGTGCCAGCAGCCCCCGTTGGGGGGGCCAGCCCCAGCATTTT. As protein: CASSPRWGGQPQHF.

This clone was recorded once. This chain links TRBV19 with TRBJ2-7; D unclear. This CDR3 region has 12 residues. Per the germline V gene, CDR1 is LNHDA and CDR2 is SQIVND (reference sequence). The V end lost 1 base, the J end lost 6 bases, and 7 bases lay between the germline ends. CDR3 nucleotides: TGTGCCAGTAGTATAGCCGATAGCGAGCAGTACTTC. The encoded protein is CASSIADSEQYF. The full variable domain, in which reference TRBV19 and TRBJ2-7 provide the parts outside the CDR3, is DGGITQSPKYLFRKEGQNVTLSCEQNLNHDAMYWYRQDPGQGLRLIYYSQIVNDFQKGDIAEGYSVSREKKESFPLTVTSAQKNPTAFYLCASSIADSEQYFGPGTRLTVT.

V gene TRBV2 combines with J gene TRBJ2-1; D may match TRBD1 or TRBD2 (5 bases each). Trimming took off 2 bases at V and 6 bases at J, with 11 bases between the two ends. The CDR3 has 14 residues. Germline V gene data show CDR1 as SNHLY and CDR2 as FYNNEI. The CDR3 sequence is CASSEIGTPNEQFF. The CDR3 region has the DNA TGTGCCAGCAGTGAAATCGGGACGCCCAATGAGCAGTTCTTC. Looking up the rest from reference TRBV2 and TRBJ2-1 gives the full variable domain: EPEVTQTPSHQVTQMGQEVILRCVPISNHLYFYWYRQILGQKVEFLVSFYNNEISEKSEIFDDQFSVERPDGSNFTLKIRSTKLEDSAMYFCASSEIGTPNEQFFGPGTRLTVL.

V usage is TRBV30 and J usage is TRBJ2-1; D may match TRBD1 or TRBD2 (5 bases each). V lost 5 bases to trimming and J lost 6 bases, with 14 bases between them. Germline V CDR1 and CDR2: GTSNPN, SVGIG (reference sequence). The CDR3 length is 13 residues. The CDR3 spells CAWEGPAVNEQFF. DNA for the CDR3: TGTGCCTGGGAGGGGCCAGCAGTCAATGAGCAGTTCTTC.

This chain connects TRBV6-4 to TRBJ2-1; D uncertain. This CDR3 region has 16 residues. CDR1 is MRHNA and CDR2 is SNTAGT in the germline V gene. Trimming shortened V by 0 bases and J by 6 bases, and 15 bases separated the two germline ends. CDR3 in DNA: TGTGCCAGCAGTGACTCGGCAGGTAGGGCCCTCAATGAGCAGTTCTTC. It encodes CASSDSAGRALNEQFF.

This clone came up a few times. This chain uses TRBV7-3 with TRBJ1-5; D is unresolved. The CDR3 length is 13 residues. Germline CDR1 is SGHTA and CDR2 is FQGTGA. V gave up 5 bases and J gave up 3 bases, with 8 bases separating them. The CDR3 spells CASSPGANQPQHF. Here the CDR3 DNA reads TGTGCCAGCAGCCCCGGAGCCAATCAGCCCCAGCATTTT. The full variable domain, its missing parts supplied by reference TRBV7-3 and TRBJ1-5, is GAGVSQTPSNKVTEKGKYVELRCDPISGHTALYWYRQSLGQGPEFLIYFQGTGAADDSGLPNDRFFAVRPEGSVSTLKIQRTERGDSAVYLCASSPGANQPQHFGDGTRLSIL.

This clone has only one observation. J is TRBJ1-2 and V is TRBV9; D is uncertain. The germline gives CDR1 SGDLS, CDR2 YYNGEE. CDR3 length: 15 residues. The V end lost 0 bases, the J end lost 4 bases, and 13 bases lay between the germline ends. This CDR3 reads CASSVEVNPTYGYTF. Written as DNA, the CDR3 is TGTGCCAGCAGCGTAGAAGTCAATCCCACCTATGGCTACACCTTC.

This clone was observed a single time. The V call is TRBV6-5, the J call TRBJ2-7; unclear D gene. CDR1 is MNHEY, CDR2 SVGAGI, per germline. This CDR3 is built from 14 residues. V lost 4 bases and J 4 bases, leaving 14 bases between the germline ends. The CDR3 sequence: CASSSSGPLYEQYF. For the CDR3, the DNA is TGTGCCAGCAGTTCCTCCGGGCCCCTATACGAGCAGTACTTC.

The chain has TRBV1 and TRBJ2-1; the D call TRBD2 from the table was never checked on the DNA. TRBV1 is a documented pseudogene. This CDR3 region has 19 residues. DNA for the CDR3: TGCACCAGCAGCCCCGGACTAGCGGGAGGCTCAAGCTCCTACAATGAGCAGTTCTTC. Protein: CTSSPGLAGGSSSYNEQFF.